The sequence of this T cell receptor beta chain was determined in a study of blood T cell repertoires in COVID-19. Participants were aged about 18 to 89 years from approximately 25 US areas. Study processing details: The assay estimated nucleated cells by amplifying reference gene primers. TCRdb's copy holds only in-frame clones and misses some; the assay was immunoSEQ multiplex PCR. V and J calls plus clone size are reproduced from that table; the DNA served to infer D and trimming. The sample lists 350,000 to 450,000 clones; roughly nine tenths were seen once. This clone occurred a few times. This CDR3 spans 14 amino acids.

V gene TRBV21-1 combines with J gene TRBJ2-7; TRBD2, as called in the table, went unchecked against the DNA. TRBV21-1 is classified as a pseudogene. The sequence was collected from a woman aged 25 to 45 who had recovered from COVID-19. Sequenced material: PBMCs or T cells enriched from blood (not recorded which). CDR3 region: CASSKAGTPYEQYF. The CDR3 DNA is TGTGCCAGCAGCAAAGCCGGGACTCCTTACGAGCAGTACTTC.